These 19 T cell receptor beta chains were sequenced from one sample in a study of blood T cell repertoires in COVID-19 (dated by TCRdb to 2018 to 2021). The library was generated by the immunoSEQ multiplex PCR assay. The immuneACCESS repertoire file appears here via TCRdb, limited to in-frame rearrangements. These files lack a portion of the clones; in checked studies, under half of the deficit traces to unresolved V genes, and the cause of the others is not known. For this sample the table gives around 450,000 clones, of which 85% to 90% were detected only once. 4% to 5.5% of the sample is taken by the ten largest. The sequenced sample consisted of peripheral blood. The receptors derive from a woman in her twenties or thirties with acute or convalescent COVID-19.

The chain combines TRBV6-5 with TRBJ1-6, with TRBD1 matching over 9 bases. With 10 bases clipped from V and 5 bases from J, the junction kept 9 bases outside the gene matches. This CDR3 is built from 15 residues. Germline CDR1 is MNHEY and CDR2 is SVGAGI. The CDR3 coding sequence is TGTGCCACGCCGAGGTGGGACAGGGATAATTCACCCCTCCACTTT. As protein: CATPRWDRDNSPLHF.

The gene calls are TRBV7-9 and TRBJ2-5; possible D gene TRBD1, 5 bases. Per germline, CDR1 SEHNR and CDR2 FQNEAQ (reference sequence). V dropped 1 base and J dropped 4 bases, with 13 bases sitting between them. This CDR3 has 15 amino acids. The CDR3 DNA reads as TGTGCCAGCAGCTTAGTGGGATTGGGGCCAGAGACCCAGTACTTC. It yields the protein CASSLVGLGPETQYF.

The chain has TRBV28 and TRBJ1-6; weak D call: TRBD1 (6 bases). Germline CDR1 is MDHEN and CDR2 is SYDVKM. This CDR3 has 16 residues. V shed 6 bases and J shed 6 bases, with 18 bases lying between them. DNA for the CDR3: TGTGCCAGCAGCCCCCGGGGGCGGGAGTTTAATTCACCCCTCCACTTT. Translated, it gives CASSPRGREFNSPLHF.

The V call is TRBV10-2, the J call TRBJ2-1; 13 bases agree with TRBD2. There are 16 residues in the CDR3. Germline CDR1 WSHSY, CDR2 SAAADI. V dropped 4 bases and J dropped 6; count of bases not matched to a gene: 6. The CDR3 is CASSAETSGGINEQFF. The CDR3 nucleotides are TGCGCCAGCAGTGCAGAGACTAGCGGGGGGATCAATGAGCAGTTCTTC.

The chain links TRBV11-2 to TRBJ1-4; a weak D match, TRBD1 (5 bases). The CDR3 sequence is 15 residues long. Germline CDR1 is SGHAT and CDR2 is FQNNGV. Trimming removed 5 bases from V and 7 bases from J, with 17 bases in between. The CDR3 sequence is CASSRRGRWGEKLFF. CDR3 coding DNA: TGTGCCAGCAGCAGAAGGGGAAGGTGGGGTGAAAAACTGTTTTTT.

The V call is TRBV2, the J call TRBJ1-2; D is unclear. The V and J ends lost 7 bases and 4 bases respectively, with 10 bases between them. The CDR3 contains 12 residues. Looked up from germline, CDR1 is SNHLY and CDR2 is FYNNEI. The CDR3 DNA sequence: TGTGCCAGCAAAAACGCAGTCTATGGCTACACCTTC. Protein: CASKNAVYGYTF.

The chain joins TRBV27 to TRBJ2-7, with a possible D match to TRBD2 (5 bases). CDR1 is MNHEY and CDR2 is SMNVEV in the germline V gene (reference sequence). Trimming pared 0 bases from V and 3 bases from J, leaving 9 bases between. CDR3 length: 14 amino acids. In DNA form, the CDR3 reads TGTGCCAGCAGTTTATCAGCGGAGTACTACGAGCAGTACTTC. Translating it yields CASSLSAEYYEQYF.

The chain employs TRBV9 and TRBJ1-6, with 7 positions matching TRBD1. V gave up 3 bases and J gave up 6 bases; unmatched junction bases: 3. In germline, CDR1 is SGDLS, CDR2 YYNGEE. The CDR3 length is 14 residues. CDR3 residues: CASSETGLNSPLHF. Written as DNA, the CDR3 is TGTGCCAGCAGCGAGACAGGGCTTAATTCACCCCTCCACTTT. Using reference TRBV9 and TRBJ1-6 for the parts outside the CDR3, the full variable domain is DSGVTQTPKHLITATGQRVTLRCSPRSGDLSVYWYQQSLDQGLQFLIQYYNGEERAKGNILERFSAQQFPDLHSELNLSSLELGDSALYFCASSETGLNSPLHFGNGTRLTVT.

This clone was seen a few times. This chain uses TRBV4-2 with TRBJ1-6; perhaps TRBD1 as D (6 bases). From germline, CDR1 is LGHNA and CDR2 YNFKEQ. V was trimmed by 0 bases and J by 10 bases, leaving 10 bases between them. The CDR3 contains 14 residues. The CDR3 spells CASSQDRGGSPLHF. DNA for the CDR3: TGTGCCAGCAGCCAAGACAGAGGGGGATCACCCCTCCACTTT.

The rearrangement links TRBV5-8 to TRBJ1-1; D ambiguous. CDR1 and CDR2 (germline): SGHTS, YDEGEE. The V end lost 5 bases, the J end lost 1 base, and 6 bases lay between the germline ends. There are 12 residues in the CDR3. The CDR3 protein is CASSSGNTEAFF. The CDR3 DNA reads TGTGCCAGCAGTTCCGGGAACACTGAAGCTTTCTTT.

The chain combines TRBV2 with TRBJ2-3, with D perhaps matching TRBD1 (6 bases). V was pared by 7 bases and J by 3 bases, with 23 bases between. The CDR3 loop spans 17 amino acids. Germline loops: CDR1 SNHLY, CDR2 FYNNEI. The DNA for the CDR3 is TGTGCCAGCACCGGGTCGTGGTTGTCAGGGGATACAGATACGCAGTATTTT. Translating gives CASTGSWLSGDTDTQYF.

CDR3 bases: TGTGCCTGGAGACAACCAGGGGGCTGGACTGAAGCTTTCTTT. It is translated as CAWRQPGGWTEAFF. The chain joins TRBV30 to TRBJ1-1; 8 bases agree with TRBD1. The CDR3 length is 14 residues. The ends lost 3 bases at V and 5 bases at J; junction bases unmatched: 8. Germline CDR1 is GTSNPN and CDR2 is SVGIG (reference sequence).

This chain uses TRBV28 with TRBJ1-3; TRBD1 matches 11 bases. Germline V gene data show CDR1 as MDHEN and CDR2 as SYDVKM. The CDR3 runs 17 residues. V lost 5 bases to trimming and J lost 2 bases; unmatched junction nucleotides: 8. The CDR3 DNA reads as TGTGCCAGCAGTACATATCCGGGACAGGGGGCTGGAAACACCATATATTTT. Its protein is CASSTYPGQGAGNTIYF.

The V call is TRBV5-1, the J call TRBJ2-3; 9 bases match TRBD2. V trimming: 6 bases; J trimming: 8 bases; junction bases outside the gene matches: 16. The germline V gene encodes CDR1 SGHRS and CDR2 YFSETQ. The CDR3 contains 16 residues. CDR3 protein: CASKVAGATKLGTQYF. CDR3 nucleotides: TGCGCCAGCAAAGTAGCGGGGGCCACCAAACTTGGTACGCAGTATTTT.

V and J are TRBV5-1 and TRBJ2-6; D is undetermined. Germline V gene lookup returns CDR1 SGHRS and CDR2 YFSETQ. The CDR3 contains 16 residues. Between the trimmed V and J ends, which lost 0 bases and 0 bases, there was a span of 7 bases. CDR3 amino acids: CASSLAELSGANVLTF. CDR3 nucleotides: TGCGCCAGCAGCTTGGCCGAGCTCTCTGGGGCCAACGTCCTGACTTTC.

V is TRBV3-1 (or the pseudogene TRBV3-2) and J is TRBJ2-6; tentative D call: TRBD1 (7 bases). Per the germline V gene, CDR1 is LGHDT and CDR2 is YNNKEL (reference sequence). The CDR3 runs to 17 residues. With 2 bases removed from V and 1 base from J, the gap between germline ends came to 12 bases. The DNA of the CDR3 is TGTGCCAGCAGCCAACAGGGGGGTGTATCTGGGGCCAACGTCCTGACTTTC. Its protein product is CASSQQGGVSGANVLTF.

The rearrangement links TRBV4-1 to TRBJ2-2; no firm D call. Germline V gene data show CDR1 as MGHRA and CDR2 as YSYEKL. The CDR3 spans 14 residues. Trimming took 3 bases from V and 1 from J, leaving 6 bases between them. The CDR3 protein is CASSHTENTGELFF. The CDR3 DNA follows: TGCGCCAGCAGCCACACAGAGAACACCGGGGAGCTGTTTTTT.

The J gene is TRBJ1-6, the V gene TRBV9; the D gene is possibly TRBD1 (5 bases). The germline V and J ends were trimmed by 3 bases and 9 bases, with 16 bases remaining between them. There are 15 residues in the CDR3. Germline V gives CDR1 SGDLS, CDR2 YYNGEE. The CDR3 nucleotides read TGTGCCAGCAGCGACAAACCTTGGGGGGGTTCACCCCTCCACTTT. This translates into CASSDKPWGGSPLHF.

The CDR3 here is CASSTQGQGFGGNTIYF. Here the CDR3 DNA reads TGTGCCAGTAGTACCCAAGGACAGGGCTTCGGAGGAAACACCATATATTTT. The chain combines TRBV19 with TRBJ1-3, with 8 bases identical to TRBD1. Trimming took 4 bases from V and 4 from J; bases not matched to a gene: 12. Germline CDR1 reads LNHDA; CDR2 reads SQIVND (reference sequence). The length of the CDR3 is 17 residues. The full variable domain, with the rest looked up from reference TRBV19 and TRBJ1-3, is DGGITQSPKYLFRKEGQNVTLSCEQNLNHDAMYWYRQDPGQGLRLIYYSQIVNDFQKGDIAEGYSVSREKKESFPLTVTSAQKNPTAFYLCASSTQGQGFGGNTIYFGEGSWLTVV.